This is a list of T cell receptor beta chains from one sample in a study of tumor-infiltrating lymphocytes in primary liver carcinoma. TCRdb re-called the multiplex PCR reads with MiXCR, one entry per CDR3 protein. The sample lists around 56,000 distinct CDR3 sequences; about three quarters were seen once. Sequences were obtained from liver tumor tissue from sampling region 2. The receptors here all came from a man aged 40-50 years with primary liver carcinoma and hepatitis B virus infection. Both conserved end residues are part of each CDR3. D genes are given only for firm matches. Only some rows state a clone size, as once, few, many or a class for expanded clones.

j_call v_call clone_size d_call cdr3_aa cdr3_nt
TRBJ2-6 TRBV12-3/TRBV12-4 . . CAIHVGANVLSF TGTGCAATCCACGTTGGGGCCAACGTCCTGAGTTTC
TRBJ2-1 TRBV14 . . CGSSFRTGWGQLF TGTGGCAGCAGCTTCCGTACAGGGTGGGGGCAGCTCTTC
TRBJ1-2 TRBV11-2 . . CASTDSFNYDYIF TGTGCCAGTACCGACAGCTTTAACTATGACTACATCTTC
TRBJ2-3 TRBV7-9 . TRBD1 CASSLREGASDTQYF TGTGCCAGCAGCCTAAGAGAGGGGGCCTCAGATACGCAGTATTTT
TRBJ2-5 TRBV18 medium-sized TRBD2 CASSLRTSGSEKTQYF TGTGCCAGCTCACTAAGGACTAGCGGGAGTGAGAAGACCCAGTACTTC
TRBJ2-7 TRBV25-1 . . CVSSEGGSYEQYF TGTGTCAGCAGTGAAGGGGGCTCCTACGAGCAGTACTTC
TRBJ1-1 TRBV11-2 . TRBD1 CASGPSRGLVSTDAFF TGTGCCAGCGGCCCATCCAGGGGGTTGGTGAGCACTGATGCTTTCTTT
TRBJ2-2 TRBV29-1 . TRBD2 CSVDELAGGTTGELFF TGCAGCGTTGATGAACTAGCGGGAGGTACCACCGGGGAGCTGTTTTTT
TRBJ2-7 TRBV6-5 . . CASSYSSTGLSVQYF TGTGCCAGCAGTTACTCGAGTACAGGGTTGAGCGTGCAGTATTTC
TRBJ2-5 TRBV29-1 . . CSGVTQGMVTQYF TGTAGTGGAGTCACCCAGGGGATGGTGACCCAGTACTTC
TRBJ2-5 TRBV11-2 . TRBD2 CVSRQTPGGGEETQYF TGTGTCAGCAGGCAAACTCCTGGCGGGGGGGAAGAGACGCAGTACTTC
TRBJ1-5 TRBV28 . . CTSSRRGASSNQPQHF TGTACCAGCAGCCGAAGGGGGGCATCTAGCAATCAGCCCCAGCATTTT
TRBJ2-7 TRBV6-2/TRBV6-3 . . CASRPARPREQCF TGTGCCAGCAGACCAGCGAGACCCCGCGAGCAGTGCTTC
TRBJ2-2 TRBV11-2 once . CISSFAGSNTGKLFF TGTATCAGCAGCTTTGCGGGATCGAACACCGGGAAGCTGTTTTTT
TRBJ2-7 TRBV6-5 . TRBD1 CANSPQGDSSYEQYF TGTGCCAACAGTCCCCAGGGGGATAGCTCCTACGAGCAGTACTTC
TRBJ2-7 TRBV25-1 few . CASRGNAGSVNEQYF TGTGCCAGCAGAGGTAATGCAGGGTCCGTGAACGAGCAGTACTTC
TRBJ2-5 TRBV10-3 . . CAISDREKGMETQYF TGTGCCATCAGTGACCGGGAGAAGGGGATGGAGACCCAGTACTTC
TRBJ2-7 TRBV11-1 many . CASSLGSAGESSYEQYF TGTGCCAGCAGCTTAGGGTCGGCGGGTGAAAGCTCCTACGAGCAGTACTTC
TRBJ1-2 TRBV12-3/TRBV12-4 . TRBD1 CASSLGQEADYGYTF TGTGCCAGCAGCCTCGGACAGGAGGCAGACTATGGCTATACCTTC
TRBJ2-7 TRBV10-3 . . CTICKAGQEQYF TGTACCATCTGTAAAGCCGGGCAAGAGCAGTACTTC
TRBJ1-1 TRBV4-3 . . CGSSQGGDTNTEAFF TGTGGCAGCAGCCAAGGCGGGGACACGAACACTGAAGCTTTCTTT
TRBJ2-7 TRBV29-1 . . CSVDRSGKVGSYEQYF TGCAGCGTCGACCGGTCGGGGAAAGTAGGAAGCTACGAGCAGTACTTC
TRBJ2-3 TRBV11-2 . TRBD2 CGSSLTSGSTDTQCF TGTGGCAGTAGCTTGACTAGCGGGAGCACAGATACGCAGTGTTTT
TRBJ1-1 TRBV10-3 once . CAIRDRQGYTGAFF TGTGCCATCAGGGACCGGCAGGGGTACACTGGAGCTTTCTTT
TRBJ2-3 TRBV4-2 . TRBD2 CASSQVAPLAGATDMQYF TGTGCAAGCAGCCAAGTGGCGCCTCTAGCGGGAGCGACAGATATGCAGTATTTT
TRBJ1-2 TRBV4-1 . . CASSQEGASYGCTF TGCGCCAGCAGCCAAGAAGGAGCCAGCTATGGCTGCACCTTC
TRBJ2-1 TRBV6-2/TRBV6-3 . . CASNSPPLRYNKQFF TGTGCCAGCAATTCCCCCCCTTTACGGTACAATAAGCAGTTCTTC
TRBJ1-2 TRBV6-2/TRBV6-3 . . CASRGNGYGYTF TGTGCCAGCAGGGGAAACGGCTATGGCTACACCTTT
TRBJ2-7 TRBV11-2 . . CASSFTQGAIHSEQYF TGTGCCAGCAGCTTCACACAAGGGGCCATACATAGTGAGCAGTACTTC
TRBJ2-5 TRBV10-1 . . CASSNAQWLVETLYF TGCGCCAGCAGTAATGCCCAGTGGCTCGTGGAGACCCTGTACTTC
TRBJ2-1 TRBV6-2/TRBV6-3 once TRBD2 CASSQGTSGRAYNEQFF TGTGCCAGCAGTCAGGGGACTAGCGGAAGGGCTTACAATGAGCAGTTCTTC
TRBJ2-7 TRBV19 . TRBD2 CASSRREFYEQYF TGTGCCAGTAGTCGGCGGGAGTTCTACGAGCAGTACTTC
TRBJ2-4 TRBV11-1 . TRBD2 CASSFPGTSGTKSVQYF TGTGCCAGCAGCTTTCCCGGGACTAGTGGGACCAAAAGCGTTCAGTACTTC
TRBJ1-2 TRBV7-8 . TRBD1 CASSAGQAVSNYGYTF TGTGCCAGCAGCGCCGGACAGGCAGTCTCTAACTATGGCTACACCTTC
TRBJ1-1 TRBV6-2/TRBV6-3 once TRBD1 CASSYVTGGPLNTEAFF TGTGCCAGCAGTTACGTCACAGGGGGCCCCTTGAACACTGAAGCTTTCTTT
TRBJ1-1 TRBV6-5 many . CASSSSINTEAFF TGTGCCAGCAGTTCCTCAATAAACACTGAAGCTTTCTTT
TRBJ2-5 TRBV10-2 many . CASTLGTYTPLETQYF TGCGCCAGCACCCTGGGGACCTATACTCCCCTGGAGACCCAGTACTTC
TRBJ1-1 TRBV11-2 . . CVSSLGVPQGYTEAFF TGTGTCAGCAGCTTAGGAGTTCCCCAGGGGTACACAGAAGCTTTCTTT
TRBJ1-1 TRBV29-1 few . CSVDAATNTEAFF TGCAGCGTTGACGCAGCCACGAACACTGAAGCTTTCTTT
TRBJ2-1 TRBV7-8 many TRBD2 CASSLELAGVRDFYNEQFF TGTGCCAGCAGCTTAGAACTAGCGGGAGTGCGGGACTTTTACAATGAGCAGTTCTTC
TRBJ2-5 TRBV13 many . CASSLRGQDQETQYF TGTGCCAGCAGCTTAAGGGGTCAGGACCAAGAGACCCAGTACTTC
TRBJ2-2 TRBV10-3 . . CAIKERHDTGELFF TGTGCCATCAAGGAGCGGCATGACACCGGGGAGCTGTTTTTT
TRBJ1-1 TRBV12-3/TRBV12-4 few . CASSYVTAEAFF TGTGCCAGTAGCTATGTGACGGCTGAAGCTTTCTTT
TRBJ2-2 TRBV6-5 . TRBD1 CASRRQGINTGELFF TGTGCCAGCAGAAGACAGGGGATTAACACCGGGGAGCTGTTTTTT
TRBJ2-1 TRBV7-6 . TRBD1 CASSLAWTGVNNEQFF TGTGCCAGCAGCTTAGCTTGGACAGGGGTCAACAATGAGCAGTTCTTC
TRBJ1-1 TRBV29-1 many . CSGRRGGEDTEAFF TGCAGCGGCCGCCGGGGGGGGGAGGACACTGAAGCTTTCTTT
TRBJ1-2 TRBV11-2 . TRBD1 CANSFSFTGEGGYTF TGTGCCAACAGCTTCTCATTCACAGGGGAAGGAGGCTACACCTTC
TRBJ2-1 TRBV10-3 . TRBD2 CAGSSGSAKNEQFF TGTGCCGGCAGTAGCGGGAGCGCCAAAAATGAGCAGTTCTTC
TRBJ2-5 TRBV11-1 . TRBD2 CASSFSSGTSETQYF TGTGCCAGCAGCTTCTCCTCCGGGACTAGCGAGACCCAGTATTTC
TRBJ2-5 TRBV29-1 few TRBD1 CIVEADRGRAETQYF TGCATCGTTGAAGCGGATAGGGGGCGAGCAGAGACCCAGTACTTC
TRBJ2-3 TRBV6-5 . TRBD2 CANRLAGAPTDTQFF TGTGCCAACAGATTAGCGGGAGCCCCCACAGATACGCAGTTTTTT
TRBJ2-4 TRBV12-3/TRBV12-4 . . CPSSLWGGADIAINIQYF TGTCCCAGTAGTTTATGGGGTGGGGCGGATATAGCCATAAACATTCAGTACTTC